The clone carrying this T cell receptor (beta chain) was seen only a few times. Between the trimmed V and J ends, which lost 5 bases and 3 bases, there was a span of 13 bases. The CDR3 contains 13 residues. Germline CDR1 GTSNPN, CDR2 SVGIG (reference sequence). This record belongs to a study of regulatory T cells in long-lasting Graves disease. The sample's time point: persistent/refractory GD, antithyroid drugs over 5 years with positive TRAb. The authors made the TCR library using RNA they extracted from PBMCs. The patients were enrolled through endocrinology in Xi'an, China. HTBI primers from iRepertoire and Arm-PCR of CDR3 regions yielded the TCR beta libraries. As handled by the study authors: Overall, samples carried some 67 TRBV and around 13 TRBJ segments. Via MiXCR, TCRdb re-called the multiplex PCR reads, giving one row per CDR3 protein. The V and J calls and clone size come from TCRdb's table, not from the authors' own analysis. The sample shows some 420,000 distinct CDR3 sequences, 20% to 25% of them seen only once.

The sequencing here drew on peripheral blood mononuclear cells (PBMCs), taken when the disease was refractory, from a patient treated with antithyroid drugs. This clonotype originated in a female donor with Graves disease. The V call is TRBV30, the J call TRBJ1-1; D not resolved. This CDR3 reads CAWDPGLDTEAFF. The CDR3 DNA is TGTGCCTGGGACCCCGGGCTGGACACTGAAGCTTTCTTT.